Listed below are T cell receptor beta chains from one sample, sequenced in a study of cytomegalovirus exposure and HLA in healthy donors. The method was immunoSEQ multiplex PCR; TCRdb's version includes in-frame clones alone and lacks a portion of them. The top ten clones hold about 2.7% of a sample with 110,000 or so clones, 75% of them seen once. The sample comprised PBMCs. Receptors were obtained from a woman in her forties in good health and CMV-seropositive. Each CDR3 is given with its conserved first and last residue. D genes are given only for firm matches. Clone size is given for some rows only: seen once, a few or many times, or a class if the clone is expanded.

-,TRBJ2-3,TRBV5-1,-,CASGKRQTRNTDTQYF,TGCGCCAGCGGCAAAAGACAGACCAGAAATACAGATACGCAGTATTTT
few,TRBJ1-1,TRBV2,TRBD1,CASPPGQGWTEAFF,TGTGCCAGCCCCCCGGGACAGGGCTGGACTGAAGCTTTCTTT
few,TRBJ2-1,TRBV7-2,TRBD2,CASSFKGAGGHEQFF,TGTGCCAGCAGCTTTAAAGGAGCGGGGGGACATGAGCAGTTCTTC
-,TRBJ2-1,TRBV9,TRBD2,CASSPAGRPSNEQFF,TGTGCCAGCAGCCCAGCGGGGAGACCCAGTAATGAGCAGTTCTTC
-,TRBJ2-1,TRBV11-3,-,CASSLAIYNEQFF,TGTGCCAGCAGCTTAGCTATTTACAATGAGCAGTTCTTC
-,TRBJ2-1,TRBV9,-,CASSVRGETYNEQFF,TGTGCCAGCAGCGTCAGGGGGGAAACCTACAATGAGCAGTTCTTC
-,TRBJ1-1,TRBV6-5,-,CASRQGTEAFF,TGTGCCAGCAGACAGGGTACTGAAGCTTTCTTT
-,TRBJ2-5,TRBV6-1,-,CASSEVDRETQYF,TGTGCCAGCAGTGAAGTCGATCGGGAGACCCAGTACTTC
-,TRBJ1-3,TRBV7-9,-,CASSLGGFAGNTIYF,TGTGCCAGCAGCTTAGGAGGGTTTGCTGGAAACACCATATATTTT
-,TRBJ2-7,TRBV30,-,CACAATYEQYF,TGTGCCTGCGCCGCGACCTACGAGCAGTACTTC
-,TRBJ2-7,TRBV7-2,-,CASSLLQGYEQYF,TGTGCCAGCAGCTTATTACAGGGCTACGAGCAGTACTTC
-,TRBJ1-1,TRBV6-1,-,CASSGLSGGTEAFF,TGTGCCAGCAGCGGTCTTTCCGGGGGAACTGAAGCTTTCTTT
few,TRBJ1-2,TRBV19,-,CASSIDWTAHGYTF,TGTGCCAGTAGTATAGATTGGACAGCGCATGGCTACACCTTC
-,TRBJ1-4,TRBV7-9,-,CASSPGQPNEKLFF,TGTGCCAGCAGCCCTGGGCAGCCTAATGAAAAACTGTTTTTT
-,TRBJ1-6,TRBV7-2,-,CASSYENSPLHF,TGTGCCAGCAGCTACGAGAATTCACCCCTCCACTTT
-,TRBJ1-3,TRBV7-9,-,CASSLSPIGNTIYF,TGTGCCAGCAGCTTAAGCCCCATCGGAAACACCATATATTTT
few,TRBJ2-6,TRBV6-1,-,CASSGGTGANVLTF,TGTGCCAGCAGTGGGGGCACAGGGGCCAACGTCCTGACTTTC
-,TRBJ2-5,TRBV6-1,TRBD1,CASSEGQGYQETQYF,TGTGCCAGCAGTGAGGGACAGGGGTACCAAGAGACCCAGTACTTC
few,TRBJ1-3,TRBV29-1,-,CSVEARNPSGGNTIYF,TGCAGCGTTGAAGCTCGCAACCCCTCGGGAGGAAACACCATATATTTT
-,TRBJ1-5,TRBV9,-,CASSLEPGPNQPQHF,TGTGCCAGCAGCCTAGAACCAGGGCCAAATCAGCCCCAGCATTTT
-,TRBJ1-1,TRBV7-9,TRBD1,CSSSSTGRPEAFF,TGTTCCAGCAGCTCGACAGGGAGGCCTGAAGCTTTCTTT
-,TRBJ2-4,TRBV5-8,TRBD2,CASSLGGRKNIQYF,TGTGCCAGCAGCTTGGGCGGGAGAAAAAACATTCAGTACTTC
few,TRBJ2-7,TRBV5-1,-,CASSLYPGHNEQYF,TGCGCCAGCAGCTTGTACCCAGGGCATAACGAGCAGTACTTC
-,TRBJ1-1,TRBV11-3,-,CASSLKRNTEAFF,TGTGCCAGCAGCTTGAAGAGGAACACTGAAGCTTTCTTT
-,TRBJ1-1,TRBV28,-,CASTSLPKGRTEAFF,TGTGCCAGCACCTCCCTTCCGAAGGGGCGAACTGAAGCTTTCTTT
-,TRBJ1-1,TRBV7-2,TRBD1,CASSYWTGINTEAFF,TGTGCCAGCAGCTACTGGACAGGGATTAACACTGAAGCTTTCTTT
-,TRBJ1-4,TRBV6-1,TRBD1,CASSDGQAEKLFF,TGTGCCAGCAGTGATGGACAGGCTGAAAAACTGTTTTTT
once,TRBJ2-3,TRBV7-2,TRBD1,CASSRQGRSTDTQYF,TGTGCCAGCAGCAGACAGGGTCGGAGCACAGATACGCAGTATTTT
few,TRBJ2-7,TRBV27,-,CASSLPAYEQYF,TGTGCCAGCAGTTTACCCGCCTACGAGCAGTACTTC
-,TRBJ2-7,TRBV19,TRBD1,CASSPTGGRVREQYF,TGTGCCAGTAGTCCGACAGGGGGCCGGGTCCGCGAGCAGTACTTC
-,TRBJ1-1,TRBV7-2,-,CASSPLFTEAFF,TGTGCCAGCAGCCCACTTTTCACTGAAGCTTTCTTT
-,TRBJ2-7,TRBV27,TRBD1,CASTPKNRGNDYEQYF,TGTGCCAGCACCCCCAAAAACAGGGGCAACGACTACGAGCAGTACTTC
-,TRBJ1-2,TRBV29-1,TRBD1,CSVLGQGPYNYGYTF,TGCAGCGTCCTTGGACAGGGGCCCTATAACTATGGCTACACCTTC
-,TRBJ2-2,TRBV2,-,CATEDRNTGELFF,TGTGCCACCGAGGACAGGAACACCGGGGAGCTGTTTTTT
-,TRBJ2-7,TRBV4-3,-,CASSQDERSEQYF,TGCGCCAGCAGCCAAGATGAGCGCTCAGAGCAGTACTTC
-,TRBJ1-5,TRBV30,-,CAWSPGGASNQPQHF,TGTGCCTGGAGTCCAGGAGGGGCAAGCAATCAGCCCCAGCATTTT
-,TRBJ1-5,TRBV2,-,CASTRMGSNQPQHF,TGTGCCAGCACCCGGATGGGCTCGAATCAGCCCCAGCATTTT
-,TRBJ2-2,TRBV5-6,TRBD1,CASSLDRGTGELFF,TGTGCCAGCAGCTTAGACAGGGGGACCGGGGAGCTGTTTTTT